This T cell receptor beta chain was found in a study of blood T cell repertoires in COVID-19. Study at large: Italy, Spain and the United States were the sources of the convalescent and acute COVID-19 samples. PBMCs, B-cell-depleted T cells, or T cells were the source of the cDNA or gDNA that made up the material.

The CDR3 covers 15 residues. CDR1 is MNHEY, CDR2 SVGAGI, per germline. The J segment lost 7 bases and the V segment lost 4 bases, leaving 6 bases of the junction unmatched. As handled by the study authors: From reference gene primer amplification, estimates of nucleated cell counts were derived. Sequencing was performed with immunoSEQ multiplex PCR; in TCRdb, only in-frame clones are kept and a portion is missing. That table gives V, J and clone size, and the DNA gave D and trimming. Seen here are some 110,000 clones, under 80% observed once, and the top ten hold approximately 19%. The sequenced sample was peripheral blood. This sequence was found in a woman in her 70s with acute or convalescent COVID-19. The rearrangement uses TRBV6-5 and TRBJ1-6; 8 bases map to TRBD1. The CDR3 DNA is TGTGCCAGCAGTTCCTACAGGGGGAGGAATTCACCCCTCCACTTT. Protein product: CASSSYRGRNSPLHF.